This TCR beta chain was recovered during a study of cytomegalovirus exposure and HLA in healthy donors. As to this clone: Antigen specificity is unknown. At the DNA level, this CDR3 is encoded by other sequences in the same sample as well.

PCR involved 60 Vbeta and 13 Jbeta primers. Profiling relied on immunoSEQ multiplex PCR, and the TCRdb table lists in-frame clones only, not all of them. The sample holds 84,000 or so clones; under 85% are singletons and the top ten take around 3%. Overall study findings and caveats: HLA restriction was apparent for most CMV-associated TCR beta chains in a later analysis. Generally TCR sequences proved uncommon, though certain public TCRs appeared in numerous donors.

CDR1 and CDR2 from the germline V gene are SGHDT and YYEEEE. The CDR3 contains 15 residues. Losses at the gene ends were 2 bases for V and 0 bases for J; bases not matched to a gene: 4. The donors comprised healthy bone marrow donors. The rearrangement links TRBV5-6 to TRBJ2-7, with 8 bases fitting TRBD1. Sequencing was done on a sample of PBMCs. The sequence was collected from a man younger than 45 in good health and CMV-seronegative. The CDR3 DNA reads as TGTGCCAGCAGCTTACCTGGGACAGGCTCCTACGAGCAGTACTTC. As protein: CASSLPGTGSYEQYF. Supplemented by reference TRBV5-6 and TRBJ2-7, the full variable domain reads DAGVTQSPTHLIKTRGQQVTLRCSPKSGHDTVSWYQQALGQGPQFIFQYYEEEERQRGNFPDRFSGHQFPNYSSELNVNALLLGDSALYLCASSLPGTGSYEQYFGPGTRLTVT.